This T cell receptor beta chain is drawn from a study of a mutant IDH1 vaccine in newly diagnosed glioma. Study details: Vaccination followed radiotherapy alone by 4-6 weeks, or accompanied temozolomide cycles. Pretreatment consisted of radiotherapy, temozolomide, or both, with most receiving both. Study results and limitations: A vaccine-induced immune response developed in 93.3% of the patients.

Note on this clone: The target antigen is unknown.

Time point defined: week 23, last vaccination. All doses held 300 ug of mutant IDH1 20-mer peptide, with topical imiquimod. The CDR3 consists of 16 residues. V lost 3 bases to trimming and J lost 2 bases; unmatched junction nucleotides: 6. Germline CDR1 reads LNHDA; CDR2 reads SQIVND (reference sequence). Some clones are missing from TCRdb's copy, which holds only in-frame ones; the method was immunoSEQ multiplex PCR. Counted here are tens of thousands of clones, about four fifths occurring once; the ten biggest clones make up approximately 6.5%. The sample was PBMCs, taken from a glioma patient whose treatment included an IDH1 peptide vaccine. J is TRBJ1-5 and V is TRBV19; TRBD1 matches at 8 bases. The TCR was taken from a woman in her thirties or forties with glioma. Some clones in this sample may be carry-over from other donors' samples. In nucleotides, the CDR3 is TGTGCCAGTAGTATCACGGGACAGGAAGGCAATCAGCCCCAGCATTTT. Translating it yields CASSITGQEGNQPQHF.